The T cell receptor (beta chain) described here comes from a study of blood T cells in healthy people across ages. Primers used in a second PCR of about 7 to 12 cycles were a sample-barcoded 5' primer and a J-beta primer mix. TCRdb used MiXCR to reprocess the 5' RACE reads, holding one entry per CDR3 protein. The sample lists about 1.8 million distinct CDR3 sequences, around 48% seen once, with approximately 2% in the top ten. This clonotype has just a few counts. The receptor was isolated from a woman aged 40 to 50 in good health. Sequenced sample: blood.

CDR3 loop: CSARPPRNSYNEQFF. CDR3 in DNA: TGCAGTGCTAGACCCCCTAGAAACTCCTACAATGAGCAGTTCTTC. The rearrangement uses TRBV20-1 and TRBJ2-1; D is ambiguous. The CDR3 is 15 amino acids. Germline CDR1 and CDR2: DFQATT and SNEGSKA (reference sequence). V lost 2 bases and J lost 0, with 11 bases in between.